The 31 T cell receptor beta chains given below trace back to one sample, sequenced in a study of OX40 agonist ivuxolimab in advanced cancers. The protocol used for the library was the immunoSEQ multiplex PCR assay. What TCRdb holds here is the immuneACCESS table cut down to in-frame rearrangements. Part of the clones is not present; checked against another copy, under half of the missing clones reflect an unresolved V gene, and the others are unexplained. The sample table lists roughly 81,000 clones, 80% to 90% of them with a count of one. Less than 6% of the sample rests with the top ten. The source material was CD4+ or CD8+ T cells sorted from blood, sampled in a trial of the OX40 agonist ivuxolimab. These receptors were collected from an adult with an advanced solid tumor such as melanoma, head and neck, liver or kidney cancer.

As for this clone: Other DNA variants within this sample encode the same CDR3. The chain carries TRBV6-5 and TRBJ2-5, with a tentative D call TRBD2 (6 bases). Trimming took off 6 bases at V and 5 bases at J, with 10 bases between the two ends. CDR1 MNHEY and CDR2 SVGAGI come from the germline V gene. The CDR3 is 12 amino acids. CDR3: CASSAGGETQYF. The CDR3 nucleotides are TGTGCCAGCAGCGCCGGAGGGGAGACCCAGTACTTC.

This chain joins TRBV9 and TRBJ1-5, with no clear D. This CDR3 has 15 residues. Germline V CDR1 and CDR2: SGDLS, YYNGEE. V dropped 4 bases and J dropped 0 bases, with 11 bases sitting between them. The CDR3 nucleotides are TGTGCCAGCAGCATCGATTGGGGTAGCAATCAGCCCCAGCATTTT. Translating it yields CASSIDWGSNQPQHF.

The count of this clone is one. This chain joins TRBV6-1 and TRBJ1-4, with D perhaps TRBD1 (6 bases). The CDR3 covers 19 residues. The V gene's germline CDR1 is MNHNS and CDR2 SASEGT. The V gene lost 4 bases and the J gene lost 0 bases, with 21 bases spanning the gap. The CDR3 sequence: CASSARQVAPGATNEKLFF. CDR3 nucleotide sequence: TGTGCCAGCAGTGCGCGACAGGTGGCCCCAGGTGCAACTAATGAAAAACTGTTTTTT.

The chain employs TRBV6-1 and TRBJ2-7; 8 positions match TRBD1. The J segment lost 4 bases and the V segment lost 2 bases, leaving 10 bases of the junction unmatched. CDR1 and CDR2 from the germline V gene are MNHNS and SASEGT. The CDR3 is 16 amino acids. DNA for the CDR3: TGTGCCAGCAGTGAATCGGTGCAGGGGGCTAGGTACGAGCAGTACTTC. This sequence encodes CASSESVQGARYEQYF.

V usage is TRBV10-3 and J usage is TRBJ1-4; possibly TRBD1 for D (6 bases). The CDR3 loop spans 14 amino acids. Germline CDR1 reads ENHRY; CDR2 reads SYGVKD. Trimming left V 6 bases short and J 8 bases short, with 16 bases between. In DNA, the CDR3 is TGTGCCATCAGCATTGGGGGGCAGGGCGAAAAACTGTTTTTT. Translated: CAISIGGQGEKLFF.

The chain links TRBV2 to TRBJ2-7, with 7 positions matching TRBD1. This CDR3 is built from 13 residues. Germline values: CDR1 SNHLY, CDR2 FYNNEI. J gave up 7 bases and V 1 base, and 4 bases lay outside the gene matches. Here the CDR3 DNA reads TGTGCCAGCAGTGAAGACCTGGGACAGGAGCAGTACTTC. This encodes CASSEDLGQEQYF.

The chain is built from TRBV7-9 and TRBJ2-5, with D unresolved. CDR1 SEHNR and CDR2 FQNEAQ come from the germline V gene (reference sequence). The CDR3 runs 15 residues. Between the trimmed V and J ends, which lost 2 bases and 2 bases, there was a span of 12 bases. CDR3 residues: CASSLQTKRQETQYF. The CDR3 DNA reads TGTGCCAGCAGCTTACAAACTAAGAGGCAAGAGACCCAGTACTTC.

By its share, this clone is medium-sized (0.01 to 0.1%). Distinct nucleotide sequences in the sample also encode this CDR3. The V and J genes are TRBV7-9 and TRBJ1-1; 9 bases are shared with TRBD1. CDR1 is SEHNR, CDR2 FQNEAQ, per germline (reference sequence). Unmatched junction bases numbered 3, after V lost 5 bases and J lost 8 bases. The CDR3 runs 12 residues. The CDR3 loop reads CASSHGTGEAFF. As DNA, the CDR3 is TGTGCCAGCAGCCACGGGACAGGGGAAGCTTTCTTT.

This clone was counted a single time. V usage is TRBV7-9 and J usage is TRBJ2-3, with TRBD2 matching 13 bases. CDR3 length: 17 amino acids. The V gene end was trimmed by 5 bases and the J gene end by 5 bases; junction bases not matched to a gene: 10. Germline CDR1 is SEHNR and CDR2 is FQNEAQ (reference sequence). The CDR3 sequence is CASSHIGLAGDKDTQYF. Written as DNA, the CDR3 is TGTGCCAGCAGCCATATCGGACTAGCGGGAGATAAAGATACGCAGTATTTT.

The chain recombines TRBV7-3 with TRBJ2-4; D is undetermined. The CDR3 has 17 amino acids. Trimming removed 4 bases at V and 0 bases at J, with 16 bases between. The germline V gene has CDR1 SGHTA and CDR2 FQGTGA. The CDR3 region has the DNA TGTGCCAGCAGCTGCCTCCCAGGCCCCTTAGCCAAAAACATTCAGTACTTC. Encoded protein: CASSCLPGPLAKNIQYF.

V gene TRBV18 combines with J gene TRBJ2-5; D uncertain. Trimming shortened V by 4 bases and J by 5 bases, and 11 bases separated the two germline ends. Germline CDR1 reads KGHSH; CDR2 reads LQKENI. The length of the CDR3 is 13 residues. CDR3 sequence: CASSRKNGETQYF. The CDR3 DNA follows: TGTGCCAGCTCACGCAAAAATGGGGAGACCCAGTACTTC.

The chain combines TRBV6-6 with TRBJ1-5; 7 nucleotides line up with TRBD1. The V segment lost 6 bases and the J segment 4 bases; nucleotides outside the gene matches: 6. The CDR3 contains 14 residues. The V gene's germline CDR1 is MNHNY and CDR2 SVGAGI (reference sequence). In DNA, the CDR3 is TGTGCCAGCAGGATACAGGGGAAGAATCAGCCCCAGCATTTT. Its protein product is CASRIQGKNQPQHF.

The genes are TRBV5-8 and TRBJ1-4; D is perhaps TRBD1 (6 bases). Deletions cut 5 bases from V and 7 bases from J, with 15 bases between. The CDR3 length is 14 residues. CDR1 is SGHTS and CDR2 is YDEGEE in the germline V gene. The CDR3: CASRPWGGSEKLFF. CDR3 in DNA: TGTGCCAGCAGACCATGGGGGGGCTCTGAAAAACTGTTTTTT. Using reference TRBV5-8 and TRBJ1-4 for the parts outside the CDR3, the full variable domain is EAGVTQSPTHLIKTRGQQATLRCSPISGHTSVYWYQQALGLGLQFLLWYDEGEERNRGNFPPRFSGRQFPNYSSELNVNALELEDSALYLCASRPWGGSEKLFFGSGTQLSVL.

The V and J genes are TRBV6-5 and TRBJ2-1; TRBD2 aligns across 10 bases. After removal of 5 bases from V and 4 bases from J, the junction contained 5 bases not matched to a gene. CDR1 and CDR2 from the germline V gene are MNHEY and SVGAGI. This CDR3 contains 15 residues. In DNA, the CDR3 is TGTGCCAGCAGTCGGACTAGCGGTAGTTACAATGAGCAGTTCTTC. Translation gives CASSRTSGSYNEQFF.

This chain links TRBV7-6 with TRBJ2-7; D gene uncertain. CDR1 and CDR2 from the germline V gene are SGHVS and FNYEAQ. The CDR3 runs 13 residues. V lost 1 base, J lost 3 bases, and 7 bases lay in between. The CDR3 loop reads CASSLGDSYEQYF. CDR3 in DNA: TGTGCCAGCAGCTTAGGGGATAGCTACGAGCAGTACTTC.

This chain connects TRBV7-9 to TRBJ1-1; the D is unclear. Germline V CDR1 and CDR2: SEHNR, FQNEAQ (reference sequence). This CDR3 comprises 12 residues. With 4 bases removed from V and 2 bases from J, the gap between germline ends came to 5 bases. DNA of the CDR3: TGTGCCAGCAGCTCGATAAACACTGAAGCTTTCTTT. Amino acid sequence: CASSSINTEAFF.

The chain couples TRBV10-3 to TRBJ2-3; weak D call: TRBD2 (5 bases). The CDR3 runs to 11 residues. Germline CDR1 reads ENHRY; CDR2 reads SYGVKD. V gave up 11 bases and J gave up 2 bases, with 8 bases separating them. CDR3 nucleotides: TGTGCCTCCGGGGACACAGATACGCAGTATTTT. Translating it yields CASGDTDTQYF.

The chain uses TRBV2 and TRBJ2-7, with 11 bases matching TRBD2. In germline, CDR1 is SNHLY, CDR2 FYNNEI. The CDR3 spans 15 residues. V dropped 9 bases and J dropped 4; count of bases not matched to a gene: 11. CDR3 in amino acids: CARESGTSGPYEQYF. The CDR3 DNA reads TGTGCCAGAGAATCCGGGACTAGCGGACCATACGAGCAGTACTTC.

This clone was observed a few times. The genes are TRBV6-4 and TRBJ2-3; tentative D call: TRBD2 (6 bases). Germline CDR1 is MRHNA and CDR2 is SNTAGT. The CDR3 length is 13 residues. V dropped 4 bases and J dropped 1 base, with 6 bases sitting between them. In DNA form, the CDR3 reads TGTGCCAGCAGTGCTAGCGGCACAGATACGCAGTATTTT. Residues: CASSASGTDTQYF.

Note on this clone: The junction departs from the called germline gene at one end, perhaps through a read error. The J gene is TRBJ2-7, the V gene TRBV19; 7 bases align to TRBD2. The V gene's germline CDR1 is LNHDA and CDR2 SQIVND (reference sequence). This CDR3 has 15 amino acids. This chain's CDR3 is CASSIVGGGFYEQHF. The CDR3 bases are TGTGCCAGTAGTATAGTCGGGGGAGGGTTCTACGAGCAGCACTTC.

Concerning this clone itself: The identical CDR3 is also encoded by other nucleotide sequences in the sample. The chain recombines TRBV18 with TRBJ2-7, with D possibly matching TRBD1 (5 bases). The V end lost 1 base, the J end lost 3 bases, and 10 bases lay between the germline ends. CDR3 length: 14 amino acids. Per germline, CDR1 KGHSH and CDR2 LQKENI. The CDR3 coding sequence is TGTGCCAGCTCACCACTACAGGCGCTCTACGAGCAGTACTTC. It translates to CASSPLQALYEQYF.

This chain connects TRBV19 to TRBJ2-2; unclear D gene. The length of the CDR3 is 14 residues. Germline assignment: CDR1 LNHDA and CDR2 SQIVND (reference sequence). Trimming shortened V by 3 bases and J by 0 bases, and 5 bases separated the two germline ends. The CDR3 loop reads CASSMATNTGELFF. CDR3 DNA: TGTGCCAGTAGTATGGCCACGAACACCGGGGAGCTGTTTTTT.

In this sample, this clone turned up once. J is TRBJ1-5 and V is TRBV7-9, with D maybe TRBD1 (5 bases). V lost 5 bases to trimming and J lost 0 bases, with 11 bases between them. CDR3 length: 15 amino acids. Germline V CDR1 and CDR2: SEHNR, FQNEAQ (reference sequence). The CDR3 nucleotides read TGTGCCAGCAGCGGGGGGAGGGATAGCAATCAGCCCCAGCATTTT. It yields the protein CASSGGRDSNQPQHF. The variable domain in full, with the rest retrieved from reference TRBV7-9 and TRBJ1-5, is DTGVSQNPRHKITKRGQNVTFRCDPISEHNRLYWYRQTLGQGPEFLTYFQNEAQLEKSRLLSDRFSAERPKGSFSTLEIQRTEQGDSAMYLCASSGGRDSNQPQHFGDGTRLSIL.

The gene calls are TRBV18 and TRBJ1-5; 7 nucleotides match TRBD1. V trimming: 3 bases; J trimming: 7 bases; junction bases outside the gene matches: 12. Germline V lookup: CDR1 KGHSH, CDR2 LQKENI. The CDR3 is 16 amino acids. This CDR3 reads CASSPPSYTGEQPQHF. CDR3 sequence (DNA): TGTGCCAGCTCACCCCCCAGCTACACAGGGGAACAGCCCCAGCATTTT.

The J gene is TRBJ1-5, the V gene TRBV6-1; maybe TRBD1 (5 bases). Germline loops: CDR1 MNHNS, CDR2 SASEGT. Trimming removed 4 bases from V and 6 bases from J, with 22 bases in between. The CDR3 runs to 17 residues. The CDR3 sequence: CASSGGGHGPLGQPQHF. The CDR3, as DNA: TGTGCCAGCAGTGGGGGTGGACATGGCCCTCTCGGTCAGCCCCAGCATTTT.

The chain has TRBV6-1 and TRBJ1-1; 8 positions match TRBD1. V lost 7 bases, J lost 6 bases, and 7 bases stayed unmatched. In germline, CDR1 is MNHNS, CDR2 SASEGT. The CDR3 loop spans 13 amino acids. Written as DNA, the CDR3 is TGTGCCAGCACTCCGCAGGGGGCGGCTGAAGCTTTCTTT. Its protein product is CASTPQGAAEAFF.

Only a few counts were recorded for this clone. The CDR3 region is CASSGRDSLNSPLHF. DNA for the CDR3: TGTGCCAGCAGCGGCCGGGACAGCCTTAATTCACCCCTCCACTTT. The chain links TRBV5-6 to TRBJ1-6; 7 bases are a match to TRBD1. The CDR3 length is 15 residues. The germline CDR1 and CDR2 sequences are SGHDT and YYEEEE. Losses at the gene ends were 4 bases for V and 6 bases for J; bases not matched to a gene: 7. Drawing the rest from reference TRBV5-6 and TRBJ1-6, the complete variable domain is DAGVTQSPTHLIKTRGQQVTLRCSPKSGHDTVSWYQQALGQGPQFIFQYYEEEERQRGNFPDRFSGHQFPNYSSELNVNALLLGDSALYLCASSGRDSLNSPLHFGNGTRLTVT.

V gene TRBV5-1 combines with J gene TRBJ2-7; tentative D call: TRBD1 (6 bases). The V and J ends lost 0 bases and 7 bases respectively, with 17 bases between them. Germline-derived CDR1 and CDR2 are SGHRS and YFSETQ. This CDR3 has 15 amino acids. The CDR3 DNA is TGCGCCAGCAGCTTGGGAGGACAGACCTCGGGGGAGCAGTACTTC. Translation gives CASSLGGQTSGEQYF.

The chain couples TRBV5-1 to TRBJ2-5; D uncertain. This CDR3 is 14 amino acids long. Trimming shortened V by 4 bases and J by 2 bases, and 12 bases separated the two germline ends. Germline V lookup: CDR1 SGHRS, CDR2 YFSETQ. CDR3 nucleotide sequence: TGCGCCAGCAGCCCCATGCTGGGTCAAGAGACCCAGTACTTC. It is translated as CASSPMLGQETQYF.

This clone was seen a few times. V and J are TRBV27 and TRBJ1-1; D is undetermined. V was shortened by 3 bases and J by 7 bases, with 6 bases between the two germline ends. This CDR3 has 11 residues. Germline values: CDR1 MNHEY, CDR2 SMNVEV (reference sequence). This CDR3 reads CASSFGSEAFF. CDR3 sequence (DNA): TGTGCCAGCAGTTTCGGCAGTGAAGCTTTCTTT.

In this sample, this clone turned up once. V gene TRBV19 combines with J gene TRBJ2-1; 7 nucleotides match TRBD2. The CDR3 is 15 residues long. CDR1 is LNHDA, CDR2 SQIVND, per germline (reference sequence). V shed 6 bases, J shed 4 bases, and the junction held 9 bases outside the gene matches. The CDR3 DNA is TGTGCCAGTAGCTGGGGGGGAGGGCCTTACAATGAGCAGTTCTTC. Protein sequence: CASSWGGGPYNEQFF. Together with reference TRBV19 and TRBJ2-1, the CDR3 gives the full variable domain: DGGITQSPKYLFRKEGQNVTLSCEQNLNHDAMYWYRQDPGQGLRLIYYSQIVNDFQKGDIAEGYSVSREKKESFPLTVTSAQKNPTAFYLCASSWGGGPYNEQFFGPGTRLTVL.